These 9 T cell receptor beta chains originate from one sample sequenced in a study of blood T cell repertoires in COVID-19. Clones were sequenced by immunoSEQ multiplex PCR, and TCRdb holds only the in-frame ones, with some missing. The table shows about 190,000 clones, with 65% to 85% occurring only once. Sequences were obtained from PBMCs or T cells enriched from blood (not recorded which). The receptor set was obtained from a woman between 25 and 40 years old who had been exposed to COVID-19.

V gene TRBV5-1 combines with J gene TRBJ2-2, with TRBD1 matching 9 bases. CDR1 and CDR2 from the germline V gene are SGHRS and YFSETQ. Trimming removed 9 bases from V and 7 bases from J; junction bases left unmatched: 13. The CDR3 has 15 amino acids. This chain's CDR3 is CATKEGTGNYGELFF. CDR3 nucleotide sequence: TGCGCCACCAAAGAGGGGACAGGGAATTACGGGGAGCTGTTTTTT.

The rearrangement joins TRBV20-1 to TRBJ2-2; TRBD1 aligns across 9 bases. The germline V gene encodes CDR1 DFQATT and CDR2 SNEGSKA (reference sequence). V dropped 3 bases and J dropped 0; count of bases not matched to a gene: 8. CDR3 length equals 17 residues. CDR3 sequence (DNA): TGCAGTGCTAGTGGGACAGGGAAGTTCGCGAACACCGGGGAGCTGTTTTTT. Translated, it gives CSASGTGKFANTGELFF.

This rearrangement joins TRBV5-1 to TRBJ2-7; TRBD1 matches at 7 bases. This CDR3 is 14 amino acids long. From germline, CDR1 is SGHRS and CDR2 YFSETQ. V lost 5 bases to trimming and J lost 0 bases; unmatched junction nucleotides: 5. The CDR3 nucleotides read TGCGCCAGCAGAATAACAGGGGACTCCTACGAGCAGTACTTC. Translation gives CASRITGDSYEQYF.

The V and J genes are TRBV6-5 and TRBJ1-1; D is possibly TRBD1 (5 bases). The germline gives CDR1 MNHEY, CDR2 SVGAGI. The CDR3 has 15 residues. Trimming removed 0 bases at V and 0 bases at J, with 8 bases between. The CDR3 loop reads CASSYSPTVNTEAFF. Here the CDR3 DNA reads TGTGCCAGCAGTTACTCACCGACAGTGAACACTGAAGCTTTCTTT.

The J gene is TRBJ1-6, the V gene TRBV7-9; D gene unclear. Germline CDR1 SEHNR, CDR2 FQNEAQ (reference sequence). V was shortened by 3 bases and J by 9 bases, with 6 bases between the two germline ends. The CDR3 consists of 12 residues. The CDR3 region is CASSLGVSPLHF. The CDR3 region has the DNA TGTGCCAGCAGCTTGGGAGTTTCACCCCTCCACTTT.

This clone has only one observation. The J gene is TRBJ2-7, the V gene TRBV11-2; D unresolved. CDR3 length equals 12 residues. The germline gives CDR1 SGHAT, CDR2 FQNNGV. V lost 0 bases and J lost 3, with 3 bases in between. The CDR3 sequence is CASSLELYEQYF. CDR3 DNA sequence: TGTGCCAGCAGCTTAGAACTCTACGAGCAGTACTTC.

This clone was recorded a few times. This chain links TRBV7-2 with TRBJ2-2; D unresolved. This CDR3 contains 14 residues. Germline V gene data show CDR1 as SGHTA and CDR2 as FQGNSA. The V end lost 3 bases, the J end lost 0 bases, and 5 bases lay between the germline ends. The CDR3 region has the DNA TGTGCCAGCAGCTTTAGTTCGAACACCGGGGAGCTGTTTTTT. This codes for CASSFSSNTGELFF. Looking up the rest from reference TRBV7-2 and TRBJ2-2 gives the full variable domain: GAGVSQSPSNKVTEKGKDVELRCDPISGHTALYWYRQSLGQGLEFLIYFQGNSAPDKSGLPSDRFSAERTGGSVSTLTIQRTQQEDSAVYLCASSFSSNTGELFFGEGSRLTVL.

V is TRBV7-3 and J is TRBJ2-2, with 9 bases identical to TRBD2. The CDR3 totals 19 residues. J gave up 3 bases and V 5 bases, and 16 bases lay outside the gene matches. Germline V lookup: CDR1 SGHTA, CDR2 FQGTGA. The CDR3 sequence: CASSLPRASGTTHTGELFF. In DNA, the CDR3 is TGTGCCAGCAGCCTCCCGCGGGCTAGCGGGACGACCCACACCGGGGAGCTGTTTTTT.

The rearrangement links TRBV5-1 to TRBJ1-2; 9 nucleotides match TRBD1. The CDR3 is made up of 15 amino acids. CDR1 is SGHRS, CDR2 YFSETQ, per germline. After removal of 4 bases from V and 5 bases from J, the junction contained 9 bases not matched to a gene. The CDR3 coding sequence is TGCGCCAGCAGCACCGGACAGGGGCAGGGGTATGGCTACACCTTC. Encoded protein: CASSTGQGQGYGYTF.